A single sample is the source of the 10 T cell receptor beta chains below, sequenced in a study of cytomegalovirus exposure and HLA in healthy donors. The primer mix had 60 Vbeta and 13 Jbeta primers. The assay was immunoSEQ multiplex PCR, and TCRdb's table has in-frame clones only and misses some. The sample contains about 170,000 clones, approximately 76% of which appear only once. Sequences were obtained from PBMCs. The source of these receptors is a female donor in good health and CMV-seronegative.

The chain combines TRBV13 with TRBJ2-3; 12 positions agree with TRBD2. The germline V gene has CDR1 PRHDT and CDR2 FYEKMQ (reference sequence). The CDR3 has 15 residues. With 10 bases clipped from V and 4 bases from J, the junction kept 9 bases outside the gene matches. CDR3 coding DNA: TGTGCCATAGGACTAGCGGGGCGTGGGCCAGATACGCAGTATTTT. Residues: CAIGLAGRGPDTQYF.

The chain employs TRBV2 and TRBJ2-3, with 11 bases aligning to TRBD2. V shed 7 bases and J 8 bases; nucleotides not matched to a gene: 8. The CDR3 is made up of 14 amino acids. Germline values: CDR1 SNHLY, CDR2 FYNNEI. The CDR3 loop is CASTPLAGGLTQYF. Written as DNA, the CDR3 is TGTGCCAGCACCCCTCTAGCGGGGGGCCTTACGCAGTATTTT.

The rearrangement joins TRBV11-1 to TRBJ2-3, with a weak D call TRBD2 (6 bases). CDR3 length: 15 amino acids. CDR1 is SGHAT and CDR2 is FQDESV in the germline V gene (reference sequence). The V gene lost 4 bases and the J gene lost 3 bases, with 14 bases spanning the gap. This CDR3 reads CASSSAWEATDTQYF. The CDR3 DNA reads TGTGCCAGCAGCTCTGCGTGGGAGGCAACAGATACGCAGTATTTT.

The V gene is TRBV30, the J gene TRBJ1-6; no clear D. Trimming took 7 bases from V and 0 from J, leaving 10 bases between them. This CDR3 is built from 14 residues. The germline V gene has CDR1 GTSNPN and CDR2 SVGIG (reference sequence). The CDR3 is CAYHLSSYNSPLHF. CDR3 in DNA: TGTGCCTACCACCTCAGCTCCTATAATTCACCCCTCCACTTT.

The genes are TRBV5-1 and TRBJ2-3, with TRBD2 identical over 13 bases. The V segment lost 0 bases and the J segment 4 bases; nucleotides outside the gene matches: 8. Per germline, CDR1 SGHRS and CDR2 YFSETQ. The CDR3 loop spans 18 amino acids. The chain's CDR3 is CASSLGGGLAGDPDTQYF. DNA for the CDR3: TGCGCCAGCAGCTTGGGAGGCGGACTAGCGGGAGATCCAGATACGCAGTATTTT.

There are a few counts of this clone. The chain carries TRBV7-6 and TRBJ2-5, with a weak D call TRBD1 (5 bases). The CDR3 extends over 14 amino acids. Trimming pared 3 bases from V and 1 base from J, leaving 9 bases between. The germline gives CDR1 SGHVS, CDR2 FNYEAQ. The CDR3 bases are TGTGCCAGCAGCTTCCAAAGGGGCCAAGAGACCCAGTACTTC. Amino acids: CASSFQRGQETQYF.

V gene TRBV6-1 combines with J gene TRBJ2-1; 8 bases map to TRBD2. The CDR3 covers 16 residues. V dropped 1 base and J dropped 15; count of bases not matched to a gene: 17. Germline-derived CDR1 and CDR2 are MNHNS and SASEGT. CDR3 DNA: TGTGCCAGCAGTGAAGTTGTGTGGCTAGCGGGCACCGGGCCGTTCTTC. This codes for CASSEVVWLAGTGPFF.

The genes are TRBV10-3 and TRBJ1-1, with D uncertain. CDR1 is ENHRY, CDR2 SYGVKD, per germline. The V end lost 3 bases, the J end lost 4 bases, and 18 bases lay between the germline ends. CDR3 size: 16 residues. The CDR3 sequence: CAISDNPGVSSTEAFF. CDR3 bases: TGTGCCATCAGTGACAACCCGGGAGTGTCGAGCACTGAAGCTTTCTTT.

This clone has only a few counts. The rearrangement links TRBV2 to TRBJ1-6; 7 bases agree with TRBD1. CDR1 and CDR2 (germline): SNHLY, FYNNEI. After removal of 8 bases from V and 2 bases from J, the junction contained 6 bases not matched to a gene. This CDR3 is built from 15 residues. CDR3 sequence: CASFPDRAYNSPLHF. CDR3 coding DNA: TGTGCCAGCTTTCCTGACAGGGCCTATAATTCACCCCTCCACTTT.

The chain joins TRBV19 to TRBJ2-7; 8 nucleotides line up with TRBD2. The ends lost 4 bases at V and 3 bases at J; junction bases unmatched: 2. Germline-derived CDR1 and CDR2 are LNHDA and SQIVND (reference sequence). This CDR3 has 13 residues. The CDR3 DNA follows: TGTGCCAGTAGTAAGCGGGAGAGCTACGAGCAGTACTTC. This gives the protein CASSKRESYEQYF.